This T cell receptor (beta chain) is from a study of cytomegalovirus exposure and HLA in healthy donors. Points from the study as a whole: Later on, an analysis tied some 17,000 TCR beta sequences to HLA alleles at 0.05 false discovery rate. TCR beta sequences reportedly predicted most subjects' HLA-A and HLA-B alleles accurately.

This clone was detected only once. Its antigen is currently unknown. Regarding donors, all were healthy bone marrow donors. V gave up 2 bases and J gave up 6 bases; unmatched junction bases: 1. The CDR3 has 13 amino acids. Germline CDR1 reads LNHDA; CDR2 reads SQIVND (reference sequence). The PCR had 60 Vbeta and 13 Jbeta primers. The method was immunoSEQ multiplex PCR; TCRdb's version includes in-frame clones alone and lacks a portion of them. The sample consists of about 160,000 clones, roughly three quarters of them appearing once. The source of this sequence is a man in his 60s in good health and CMV-seronegative. The chain has TRBV19 and TRBJ1-1; TRBD1 agrees at 9 bases. Sample: PBMCs. CDR3 amino acids: CASSIRTGAEAFF. CDR3 coding DNA: TGTGCCAGTAGTATACGGACAGGGGCTGAAGCTTTCTTT. Using reference TRBV19 and TRBJ1-1 for the parts outside the CDR3, the full variable domain is DGGITQSPKYLFRKEGQNVTLSCEQNLNHDAMYWYRQDPGQGLRLIYYSQIVNDFQKGDIAEGYSVSREKKESFPLTVTSAQKNPTAFYLCASSIRTGAEAFFGQGTRLTVV.